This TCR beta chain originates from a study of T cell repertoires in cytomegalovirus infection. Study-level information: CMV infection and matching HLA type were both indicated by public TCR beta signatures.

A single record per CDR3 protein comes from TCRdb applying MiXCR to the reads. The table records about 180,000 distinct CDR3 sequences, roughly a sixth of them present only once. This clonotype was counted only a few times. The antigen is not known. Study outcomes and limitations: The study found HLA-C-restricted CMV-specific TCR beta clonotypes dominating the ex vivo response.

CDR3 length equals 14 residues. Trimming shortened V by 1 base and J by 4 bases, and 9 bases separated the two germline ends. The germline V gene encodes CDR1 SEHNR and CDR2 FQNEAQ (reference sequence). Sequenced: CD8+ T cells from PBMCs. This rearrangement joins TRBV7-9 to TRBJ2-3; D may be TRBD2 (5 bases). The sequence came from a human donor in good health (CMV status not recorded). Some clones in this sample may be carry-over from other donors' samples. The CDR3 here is CASSLGGEADTQYF. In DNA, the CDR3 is TGTGCCAGCAGCTTAGGGGGAGAGGCAGATACGCAGTATTTT.